The 18 T cell receptor beta chains below come from one sample, sequenced in a study of cytomegalovirus exposure and HLA in healthy donors. Primers for the PCR totalled 60 Vbeta and 13 Jbeta. Some clones are missing from TCRdb's copy, which holds only in-frame ones; the method was immunoSEQ multiplex PCR. The data hold about 140,000 clones, with approximately 80% observed a single time. Source material: PBMCs. Receptor source: a man in his forties or fifties in good health and CMV-seronegative.

This chain joins TRBV5-1 and TRBJ2-7, with 13 bases identical to TRBD2. V trimming: 4 bases; J trimming: 2 bases; junction bases outside the gene matches: 6. Germline CDR1 is SGHRS and CDR2 is YFSETQ. This CDR3 has 16 residues. CDR3 in amino acids: CASSPGLAGDAYEQYF. The CDR3 region has the DNA TGCGCCAGCAGCCCAGGACTAGCGGGGGACGCCTACGAGCAGTACTTC.

A single count supports this clone. This sequence joins TRBV19 and TRBJ1-4, with unresolved D. Germline CDR1 LNHDA, CDR2 SQIVND (reference sequence). Between the trimmed V and J ends, which lost 4 bases and 8 bases, there was a span of 11 bases. The CDR3 runs to 13 residues. In DNA form, the CDR3 reads TGTGCCAGTAGTACAGGACGAGGGGAAAAACTGTTTTTT. Its translation: CASSTGRGEKLFF.

The gene calls are TRBV28 and TRBJ1-1; 11 bases align to TRBD1. CDR3 length: 13 residues. CDR1 and CDR2 (germline): MDHEN, SYDVKM. After removal of 5 bases from V and 11 bases from J, the junction contained 7 bases not matched to a gene. CDR3 DNA: TGTGCCAGCAGTATGGGACAGGGGGATCATGCTTTCTTT. This translates into CASSMGQGDHAFF.

The V call is TRBV5-1, the J call TRBJ2-7; the match to TRBD1 covers 7 bases. The CDR3 extends over 13 amino acids. V gave up 4 bases and J gave up 3 bases; unmatched junction bases: 4. The V gene's germline CDR1 is SGHRS and CDR2 YFSETQ. The CDR3: CASSVSGGYEQYF. The CDR3 nucleotides are TGCGCCAGCAGCGTCTCAGGGGGCTACGAGCAGTACTTC.

This chain links TRBV18 with TRBJ2-3; D remains ambiguous. Germline CDR1 and CDR2: KGHSH and LQKENI. CDR3 length equals 14 residues. The ends were cut back, 6 bases at V and 0 bases at J, with 10 bases in the middle. The CDR3 protein is CASSRLSSTDTQYF. For the CDR3, the DNA is TGTGCCAGCTCGAGGTTATCTAGCACAGATACGCAGTATTTT.

The chain recombines TRBV28 with TRBJ2-3, with 14 bases lining up with TRBD2. Germline assignment: CDR1 MDHEN and CDR2 SYDVKM. V lost 5 bases to trimming and J lost 8 bases; unmatched junction nucleotides: 9. This CDR3 is 16 amino acids long. The CDR3 sequence is CASSAGLAGGRVTQYF. The CDR3 DNA sequence: TGTGCCAGCAGTGCCGGACTAGCGGGGGGCCGGGTTACGCAGTATTTT.

CDR3 coding DNA: TGTGCCAGCAGCCCGGGGACAGGGGGTCCCTACGAGCAGTACTTC. As protein: CASSPGTGGPYEQYF. The rearrangement links TRBV7-3 to TRBJ2-5; 11 bases are shared with TRBD1. The end of the DNA fits TRBJ2-7 better, so the J call may be wrong. Germline-derived CDR1 and CDR2 are SGHTA and FQGTGA. The CDR3 is 15 residues long.

The genes are TRBV29-1 and TRBJ1-1; 7 bases map to TRBD1. Germline CDR1 reads SQVTM; CDR2 reads ANQGSEA. There are 15 residues in the CDR3. The V and J ends lost 7 bases and 5 bases, in that order; junction bases with no gene match: 16. The CDR3 DNA sequence: TGCAGCGCAACACCCGGGACAGCTAAATTTACTGAAGCTTTCTTT. It translates to CSATPGTAKFTEAFF.

V is TRBV19 and J is TRBJ2-2; weak D call: TRBD2 (6 bases). Deletions cut 6 bases from V and 2 bases from J, with 16 bases between. From germline, CDR1 is LNHDA and CDR2 SQIVND (reference sequence). The CDR3 is 16 residues long. The CDR3 sequence: CASRKVGDSNTGELFF. The CDR3 DNA follows: TGTGCCAGTAGGAAAGTCGGGGACTCCAACACCGGGGAGCTGTTTTTT.

The CDR3 loop is CAWSHKPGTGTYEQFF. The CDR3 coding sequence is TGTGCCTGGAGCCATAAGCCCGGGACAGGGACCTATGAGCAGTTCTTC. The rearrangement joins TRBV30 to TRBJ2-1; 9 nucleotides match TRBD1. J lost 8 bases, V lost 3 bases, and 14 bases had no gene match. The CDR3 has 16 residues. Germline V gene sequence: CDR1 GTSNPN, CDR2 SVGIG (reference sequence).

V usage is TRBV28 and J usage is TRBJ1-1, with D perhaps TRBD1 (6 bases). The CDR3 is 14 residues long. Germline V gives CDR1 MDHEN, CDR2 SYDVKM. V lost 2 bases to trimming and J lost 7 bases, with 14 bases between them. CDR3 sequence: CASSLTGTHVEAFF. The CDR3 DNA follows: TGTGCCAGCAGTTTAACGGGGACACACGTTGAAGCTTTCTTT.

The CDR3 sequence is CASSLGQESNYGYTF. The CDR3 DNA follows: TGCGCCAGCAGCCTCGGACAGGAGTCTAACTATGGCTACACCTTC. The V call is TRBV5-1, the J call TRBJ1-2; TRBD1 matches 7 bases. The CDR3 covers 15 residues. The V segment lost 4 bases and the J segment 0 bases; nucleotides outside the gene matches: 6. CDR1 is SGHRS, CDR2 YFSETQ, per germline.

Here the CDR3 reads CASSSRLAATYEQYF. The CDR3 DNA reads as TGTGCCAGCAGCTCCCGACTAGCGGCTACCTACGAGCAGTACTTC. This chain uses TRBV27 with TRBJ2-7; 9 bases fit TRBD2. Germline CDR1 and CDR2: MNHEY and SMNVEV (reference sequence). The CDR3 consists of 15 residues. Trimming cost V 6 bases and J 2 bases; bases outside gene matches: 8.

The chain employs TRBV11-3 and TRBJ2-7; 7 positions agree with TRBD2. Trimming took 8 bases from V and 3 from J; bases not matched to a gene: 7. Germline lookup yields CDR1 SGHNT and CDR2 YENEEA. This CDR3 region has 13 residues. CDR3 in DNA: TGTGCCAGCGGATATTCGGGAGGCTACGAGCAGTACTTC. Translated, it gives CASGYSGGYEQYF.

This chain links TRBV11-3 with TRBJ2-7; 12 nucleotides line up with TRBD2. CDR1 and CDR2 (germline): SGHNT, YENEEA. The J segment lost 2 bases and the V segment lost 5 bases, leaving 4 bases of the junction unmatched. The CDR3 covers 15 residues. The CDR3: CASSPGLAGTYEQYF. In DNA, the CDR3 is TGTGCCAGCAGCCCTGGACTAGCGGGAACCTACGAGCAGTACTTC.

This chain joins TRBV6-5 and TRBJ2-7; D might be TRBD1 (6 bases). The CDR3 covers 14 residues. The germline gives CDR1 MNHEY, CDR2 SVGAGI. Trimming cost V 0 bases and J 4 bases, with 10 bases left between them. The CDR3 region is CASSYSGGGYEQYF. The CDR3 DNA is TGTGCCAGCAGTTACTCAGGGGGTGGGTACGAGCAGTACTTC.

The chain couples TRBV5-1 to TRBJ2-3; D might be TRBD2 (6 bases). This CDR3 is 15 amino acids long. CDR1 is SGHRS, CDR2 YFSETQ, per germline. Trimming took 0 bases from V and 0 from J, leaving 8 bases between them. The CDR3 region has the DNA TGCGCCAGCAGCTTGGGAGGGACTAGCACAGATACGCAGTATTTT. It is translated as CASSLGGTSTDTQYF.

V gene TRBV7-9 combines with J gene TRBJ1-1; D not certain. The V and J ends lost 4 bases and 5 bases respectively, with 8 bases between them. The CDR3 extends over 12 amino acids. The germline gives CDR1 SEHNR, CDR2 FQNEAQ (reference sequence). The DNA of the CDR3 is TGTGCCAGCAGCTGGAGGGATACTGAAGCTTTCTTT. Protein: CASSWRDTEAFF.